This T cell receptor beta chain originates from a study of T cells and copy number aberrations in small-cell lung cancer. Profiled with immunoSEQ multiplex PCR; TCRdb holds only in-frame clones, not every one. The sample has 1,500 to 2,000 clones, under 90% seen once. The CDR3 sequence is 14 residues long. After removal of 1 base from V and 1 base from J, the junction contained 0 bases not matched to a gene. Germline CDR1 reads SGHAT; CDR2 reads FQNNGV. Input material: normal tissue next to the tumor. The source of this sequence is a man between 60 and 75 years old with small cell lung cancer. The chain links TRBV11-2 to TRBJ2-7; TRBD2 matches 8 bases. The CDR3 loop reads CASSLAGGSYEQYF. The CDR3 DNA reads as TGTGCCAGCAGCTTAGCGGGAGGGTCCTACGAGCAGTACTTC.